These T cell receptor beta chains were read from a single sample in a study of T-cell memory formation after mild COVID-19. TCRdb re-analysed the 5' RACE reads in MiXCR, keeping a single row per CDR3 protein. The top ten hold approximately 30% of the sample, which has about 140,000 distinct CDR3 sequences, 14% seen once. Sequenced: PBMCs or a T cell subset sorted from them (not recorded which). Receptors originate from an adult woman who had mild COVID-19 (a few samples of this study predate the infection). Cell type and time point are not known. The CDR3 runs from the conserved cysteine through the conserved F or W. A D gene is named only where the DNA matches it firmly. For some rows the clone size is stated as once, few or many, or as a class when expanded; others skip it.

V gene	D gene	J gene	clone size	CDR3 DNA	CDR3 protein
TRBV12-3/TRBV12-4	TRBD1	TRBJ2-7	.	TGTGCCAGCAGCGACAGGGAAAGCTCCTACGAGCAGTACTTC	CASSDRESSYEQYF
TRBV28	TRBD1	TRBJ2-3	few	TGTGCCAGCAGTTTGGGACAGGGAATTTCAGATACGCAGTATTTT	CASSLGQGISDTQYF
TRBV7-9	.	TRBJ2-3	.	TGTGCCAGCAGCTCCTCCTCCTGGGAGTGGGGCACAGATACGCAGTATTTT	CASSSSSWEWGTDTQYF
TRBV27	.	TRBJ2-1	few	TGTGCCAGCAGTTCGGGTCCGCAATCTGGCAATGAGCAGTTCTTC	CASSSGPQSGNEQFF
TRBV6-5	.	TRBJ2-5	few	TGTGCCACCCGAAGCGGTATCACCGCTTGGGGTCAGTACTTC	CATRSGITAWGQYF
TRBV9	TRBD1	TRBJ2-1	many	TGTGCCAGCAGCGCCCGCGACAGGGGTCTACAATATGAGCAGTTCTTC	CASSARDRGLQYEQFF
TRBV20-1	TRBD2	TRBJ2-1	.	TGCAGTGCTAGGGAGCGGGGGGGATCCTACAATGAGCAGTTCTTC	CSARERGGSYNEQFF
TRBV27	TRBD1	TRBJ2-2	.	TGTGCCAGCAGGCGGCAGGGGGCACAGACCGGGGAGCTGTTTTTT	CASRRQGAQTGELFF
TRBV29-1	.	TRBJ2-7	.	TGCAGCGTTGTGGCAGGGAGTAAGACCCCCTACGAGCAGTACTTC	CSVVAGSKTPYEQYF
TRBV9	.	TRBJ2-1	.	TGTGCCAGCAGCGTAGGAAGGGTGACCTACAATGAGCAGTTCTTC	CASSVGRVTYNEQFF
TRBV9	TRBD1	TRBJ1-1	few	TGTGCCAGCAGCCCCCGAGGGACAGGGAACACTGAAGCTTTCTTT	CASSPRGTGNTEAFF
TRBV5-5	.	TRBJ2-5	few	TGTGCCAGCGAGAGGGTAAAGACCCAGTACTTC	CASERVKTQYF
TRBV12-3/TRBV12-4	.	TRBJ1-2	few	TGTGCCAACTTCGCCATGCACCAGGGGATCCCTAACTATGGCTACACCTTC	CANFAMHQGIPNYGYTF
TRBV5-1	.	TRBJ2-7	few	TGCGCCAGCAGCTTATGGGACAACGAGCAGTACTTC	CASSLWDNEQYF
TRBV4-1	.	TRBJ2-1	.	TGCGCCAGCAGCGTCCGGGACGAAGAGCAGTTCTTC	CASSVRDEEQFF
TRBV5-1	TRBD1	TRBJ1-2	few	TGCGCCAGCAGCTTGGGGGACAGGGGGCCTGGCTACACCTTC	CASSLGDRGPGYTF
TRBV11-2	.	TRBJ2-2	few	TGTGCCAGCAGCTTAGAGGCGATTAGGGCCGGGGAGCTGTTTTTT	CASSLEAIRAGELFF
TRBV29-1	.	TRBJ2-3	.	TGCAGCGTTGAAAAGCTAGCAGACAACACAGATACGCAGTATTTT	CSVEKLADNTDTQYF
TRBV12-3/TRBV12-4	TRBD2	TRBJ2-7	many	TGTGCCAGCAGTTTAGCTGTAGCGGGGGCCCCTCCGGGCTACGAGCAGTACTTC	CASSLAVAGAPPGYEQYF
TRBV12-3/TRBV12-4	.	TRBJ1-6	.	TGTGCCAGCAGTTGGGGTGGAGGAGATTCACCCCTCCACTTT	CASSWGGGDSPLHF
TRBV29-1	.	TRBJ2-7	many	TGCAGCGTGAATTTAGCCTACGAGCAGTACTTC	CSVNLAYEQYF
TRBV20-1	.	TRBJ1-3	.	TGCAGTGCTAGAAACAGGCTGTACTCTGGAAACACCATATATTTT	CSARNRLYSGNTIYF
TRBV6-5	.	TRBJ2-7	.	TGTGCCAGCAGTTACTCGCAGGCTGATTACGAGCAGTACTTC	CASSYSQADYEQYF
TRBV29-1	.	TRBJ1-1	few	TGCAGCGTTGCAGAACAGATGAACACTGAAGCTTTCTTT	CSVAEQMNTEAFF
TRBV7-9	.	TRBJ1-1	.	TGTGCCAGCAGCTTGGGGGGGGCGTTAGGCACTGAAGCTTTCTTT	CASSLGGALGTEAFF
TRBV5-4	.	TRBJ2-7	.	TGTGCCAGCAGCTTGGTCGGGGCCGACGAGCAGTACTTC	CASSLVGADEQYF
TRBV3-1	TRBD2	TRBJ2-2	.	TGTGCCAGCAGCCTAGGACTAGCGGGAGCTACCGGGGGGCTGTTTTTT	CASSLGLAGATGGLFF
TRBV5-7	TRBD2	TRBJ2-2	few	TGTGCCAGCAGCCAAGGACTAGCGGGAGAGGAAGAGGACGGGGAGCTGTTTTTT	CASSQGLAGEEEDGELFF
TRBV14	.	TRBJ2-1	few	TGTGCCAGCAGTTCCCATAGGTCCAACCCGTATGAGCAGTTCTTC	CASSSHRSNPYEQFF
TRBV12-3/TRBV12-4	.	TRBJ2-4	.	TGTGCCAGCAGTTCATCAAGAAGACTAGCCAAAAACATTCAGTACTTC	CASSSSRRLAKNIQYF
TRBV9	.	TRBJ1-1	few	TGTGCCAGCAGCGTAGTTTCCGGGGGCCCCACTGAAGCTTTCTTT	CASSVVSGGPTEAFF
TRBV6-5	.	TRBJ1-5	.	TGTGCCAGCAGTTACTCGAGGCCCCGCCGGAATCAGCCCCAGCATTTT	CASSYSRPRRNQPQHF
TRBV27	.	TRBJ1-1	.	TGTGCCAGCAGTTTACAGGGTGTAAACACTGAAGCTTTCTTT	CASSLQGVNTEAFF
TRBV5-4	.	TRBJ1-1	.	TGTGCCAGCAGCTTGGCGGGAGACTACACTGAAGCTTTCTTT	CASSLAGDYTEAFF
TRBV7-8	.	TRBJ2-2	.	TGTGCCAGCAGCTTATGGGAAAAGAACACCGGGGAGCTGTTTTTT	CASSLWEKNTGELFF
TRBV20-1	TRBD1	TRBJ1-1	few	TGCAGTGCTAGCCCACAGGGGGCTTACACTGAAGCTTTCTTT	CSASPQGAYTEAFF
TRBV29-1	.	TRBJ2-7	few	TGCAGTGGGGGAGACAACTCCTACGAGCAGTACTTC	CSGGDNSYEQYF
TRBV6-2/TRBV6-3	.	TRBJ1-5	many	TGTGCCAGCAGTTATACAGGGACGGCGGAGCCCCAGCATTTT	CASSYTGTAEPQHF
TRBV7-9	.	TRBJ1-3	few	TGTGCCAGCAGCCCCTTTCTGATGAACTCTGGAAACACCATATATTTT	CASSPFLMNSGNTIYF
TRBV9	TRBD2	TRBJ2-5	few	TGTGCCAGCAGCGTAGGCGGGGGGGCGAGTGAGACCCAGTACTTC	CASSVGGGASETQYF
TRBV5-1	TRBD1	TRBJ2-5	many	TGCGCCAGCAGCTTCGGGACAGGGGCCTTTCAAGAGACCCAGTACTTC	CASSFGTGAFQETQYF
TRBV11-2	TRBD2	TRBJ2-1	few	TGTGCCAGCAGCTTTTGGGCGGGAGGAACCTACAATGAGCAGTTCTTC	CASSFWAGGTYNEQFF
TRBV7-8	.	TRBJ2-1	few	TGTGCCAGCAGCCCCCAAGCGGCTACCTACAATGAGCAGTTCTTC	CASSPQAATYNEQFF
TRBV9	TRBD2	TRBJ2-7	few	TGTGCCAGCAGCGTAGACGGCGGGGGAAGCGAGCAGTACTTC	CASSVDGGGSEQYF
TRBV20-1	.	TRBJ2-5	few	TGCAGTGCTAGATCATCAGGGGAACCGTACCAAGAGACCCAGTACTTC	CSARSSGEPYQETQYF
TRBV20-1	TRBD2	TRBJ2-7	.	TGCAGTGCTAGTGGGGGGCGGCGGGAGGGCGGCTACGAGCAGTACTTC	CSASGGRREGGYEQYF
TRBV7-9	.	TRBJ1-2	.	TGTGCCAGCAGCCATTCCAACAGGGAGAACTATGGCTACACCTTC	CASSHSNRENYGYTF
TRBV4-1	TRBD1	TRBJ2-7	few	TGCGCCAGCAGTCTCGAGGGGGCGGAATACGAGCAGTACTTC	CASSLEGAEYEQYF
TRBV7-9	.	TRBJ2-7	few	TGTGCCAGCAGCAGCACAGGGAGGAACTACGAGCAGTACTTC	CASSSTGRNYEQYF
TRBV29-1	.	TRBJ2-7	few	TGCAGCGTATCGGGGGTTAGCAACTACGAGCAGTACTTC	CSVSGVSNYEQYF
TRBV7-8	.	TRBJ1-1	.	TGTGCCAGCAGCTTAAGCAGGGTGACTGAAGCTTTCTTT	CASSLSRVTEAFF
TRBV4-1	TRBD1	TRBJ2-2	many	TGCGCCAGCAGCCTGATGGCCGGACAGGAGAACACCGGGGAGCTGTTTTTT	CASSLMAGQENTGELFF
TRBV5-1	.	TRBJ1-2	.	TGCGCCAGCAGCCCGAGCAACACTGGAGACTATGGCTACACCTTC	CASSPSNTGDYGYTF
TRBV4-3	TRBD1	TRBJ1-1	.	TGCGCCAGCAGCCAATGGGACAGGGGGAACACTGAAGCTTTCTTT	CASSQWDRGNTEAFF
TRBV12-3/TRBV12-4	.	TRBJ1-1	few	TGTGCCAGCAGTTTAGGGGACAACACTGAAGCTTTCTTT	CASSLGDNTEAFF
TRBV6-6	TRBD1	TRBJ2-5	few	TGTGCCAGCAGTTACTCGGGACAGGGGGCTGAGACCCAGTACTTC	CASSYSGQGAETQYF
TRBV29-1	TRBD2	TRBJ2-7	.	TGCAGCGTTCTAGGACTAGCGGGATATCCCAACGAGCAGTACTTC	CSVLGLAGYPNEQYF
TRBV27	TRBD2	TRBJ2-7	few	TGTGCCAGCAGTTCCGGACTAGCGGGTTATGACGAGCAGTACTTC	CASSSGLAGYDEQYF
TRBV24-1	.	TRBJ1-4	.	TGTGCCACTGGGGAATTGCAACTAATGGGGAATGAAAAACTGTTTTTT	CATGELQLMGNEKLFF
TRBV20-1	TRBD2	TRBJ2-1	.	TGCAGTGCTAGAGATTCCCGGACTAGCAATGAGCAGTTCTTC	CSARDSRTSNEQFF